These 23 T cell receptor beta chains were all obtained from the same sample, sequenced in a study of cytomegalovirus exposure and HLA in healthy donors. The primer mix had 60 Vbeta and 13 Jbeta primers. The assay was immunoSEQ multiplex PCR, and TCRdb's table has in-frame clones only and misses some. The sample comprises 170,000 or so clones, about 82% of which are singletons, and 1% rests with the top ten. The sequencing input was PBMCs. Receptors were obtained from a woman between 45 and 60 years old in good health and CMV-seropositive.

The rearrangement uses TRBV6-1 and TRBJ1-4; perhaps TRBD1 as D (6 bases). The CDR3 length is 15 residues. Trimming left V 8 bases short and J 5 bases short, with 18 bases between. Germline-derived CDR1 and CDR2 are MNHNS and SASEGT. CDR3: CASWKAGARNEKLFF. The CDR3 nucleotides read TGTGCCAGCTGGAAGGCAGGGGCGAGAAATGAAAAACTGTTTTTT.

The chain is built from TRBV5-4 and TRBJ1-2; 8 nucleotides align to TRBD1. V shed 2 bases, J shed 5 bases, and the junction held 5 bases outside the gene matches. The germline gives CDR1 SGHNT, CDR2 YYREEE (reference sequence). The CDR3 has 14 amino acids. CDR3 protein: CASSFGTGVYGYTF. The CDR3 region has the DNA TGTGCCAGCAGCTTCGGGACAGGCGTTTATGGCTACACCTTC.

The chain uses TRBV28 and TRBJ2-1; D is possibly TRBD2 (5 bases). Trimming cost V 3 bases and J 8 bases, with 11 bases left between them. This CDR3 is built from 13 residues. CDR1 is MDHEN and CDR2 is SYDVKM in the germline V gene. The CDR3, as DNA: TGTGCCAGCAGTTTTCCTTTCGGGGATGAGCAGTTCTTC. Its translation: CASSFPFGDEQFF.

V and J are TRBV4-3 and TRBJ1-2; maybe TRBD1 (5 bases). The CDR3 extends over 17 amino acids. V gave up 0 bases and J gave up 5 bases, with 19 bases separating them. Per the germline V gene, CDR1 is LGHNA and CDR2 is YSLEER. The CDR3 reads CASSQDFTRALGYGYTF. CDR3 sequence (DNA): TGCGCCAGCAGCCAAGATTTTACCAGGGCTCTAGGGTATGGCTACACCTTC.

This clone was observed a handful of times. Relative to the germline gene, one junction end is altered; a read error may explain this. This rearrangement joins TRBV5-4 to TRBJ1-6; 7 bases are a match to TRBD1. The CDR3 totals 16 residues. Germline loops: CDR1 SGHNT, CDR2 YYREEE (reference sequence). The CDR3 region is CASSLAKTGINSPLHF. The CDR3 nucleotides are TGTGCTAGCAGCCTTGCAAAGACAGGGATCAATTCACCCCTCCACTTT.

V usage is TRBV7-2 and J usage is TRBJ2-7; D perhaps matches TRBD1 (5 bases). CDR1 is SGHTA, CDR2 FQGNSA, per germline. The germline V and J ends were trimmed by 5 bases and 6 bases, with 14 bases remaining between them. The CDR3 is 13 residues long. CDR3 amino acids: CASSPQYTGEQYF. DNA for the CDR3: TGTGCCAGCAGCCCGCAATACACAGGCGAGCAGTACTTC.

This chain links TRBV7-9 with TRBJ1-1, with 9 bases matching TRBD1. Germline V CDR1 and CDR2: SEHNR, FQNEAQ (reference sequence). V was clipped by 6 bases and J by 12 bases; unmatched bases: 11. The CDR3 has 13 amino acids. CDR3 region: CASSPGTGLVSFF. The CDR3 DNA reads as TGTGCCAGCAGTCCCGGGACAGGGTTGGTGTCTTTCTTT.

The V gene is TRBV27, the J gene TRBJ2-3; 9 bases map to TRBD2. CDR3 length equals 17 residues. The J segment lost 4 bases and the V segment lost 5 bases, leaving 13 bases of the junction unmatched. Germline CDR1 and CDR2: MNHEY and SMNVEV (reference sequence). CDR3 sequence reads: CASSPINIAGDADTQYF. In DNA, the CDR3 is TGTGCCAGCAGTCCGATAAACATAGCGGGGGACGCAGATACGCAGTATTTT.

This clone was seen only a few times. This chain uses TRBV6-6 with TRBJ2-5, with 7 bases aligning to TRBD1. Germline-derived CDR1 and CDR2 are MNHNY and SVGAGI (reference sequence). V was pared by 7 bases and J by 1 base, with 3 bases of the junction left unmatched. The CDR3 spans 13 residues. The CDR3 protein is CASTGQPQETQYF. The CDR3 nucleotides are TGTGCCAGCACGGGACAGCCCCAAGAGACCCAGTACTTC.

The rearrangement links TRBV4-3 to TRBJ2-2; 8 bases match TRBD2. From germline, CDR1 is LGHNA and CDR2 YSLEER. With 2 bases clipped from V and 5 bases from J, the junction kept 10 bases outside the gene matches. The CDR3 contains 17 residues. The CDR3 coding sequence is TGCGCCAGCAGCCAACGCCGAGGGACTAGGGAAACCGGGGAGCTGTTTTTT. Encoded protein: CASSQRRGTRETGELFF.

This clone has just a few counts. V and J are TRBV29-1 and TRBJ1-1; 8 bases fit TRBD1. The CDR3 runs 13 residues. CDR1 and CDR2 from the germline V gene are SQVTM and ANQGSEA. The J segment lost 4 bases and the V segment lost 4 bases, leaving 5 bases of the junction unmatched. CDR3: CSVGDRRSTEAFF. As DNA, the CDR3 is TGCAGCGTTGGGGACAGGAGGAGCACTGAAGCTTTCTTT.

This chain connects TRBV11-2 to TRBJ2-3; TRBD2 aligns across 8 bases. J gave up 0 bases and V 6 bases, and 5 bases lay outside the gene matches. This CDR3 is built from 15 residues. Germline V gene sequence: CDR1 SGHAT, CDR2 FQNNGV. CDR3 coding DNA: TGTGCCAGCAGACGGGGGGGCGGAAGCACAGATACGCAGTATTTT. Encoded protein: CASRRGGGSTDTQYF.

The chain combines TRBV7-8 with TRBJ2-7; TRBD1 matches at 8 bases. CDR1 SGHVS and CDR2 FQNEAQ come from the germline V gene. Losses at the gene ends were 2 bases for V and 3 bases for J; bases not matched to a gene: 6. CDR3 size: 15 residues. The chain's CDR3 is CASSLRGTGYYEQYF. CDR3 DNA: TGTGCCAGCAGCTTAAGGGGGACAGGTTACTACGAGCAGTACTTC.

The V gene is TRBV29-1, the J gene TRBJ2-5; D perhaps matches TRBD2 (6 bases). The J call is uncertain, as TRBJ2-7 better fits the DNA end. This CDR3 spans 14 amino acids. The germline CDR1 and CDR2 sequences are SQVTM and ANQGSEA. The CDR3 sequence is CSVGPGLGAYEQYF. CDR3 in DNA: TGCAGCGTTGGACCGGGACTTGGGGCCTACGAGCAGTACTTC.

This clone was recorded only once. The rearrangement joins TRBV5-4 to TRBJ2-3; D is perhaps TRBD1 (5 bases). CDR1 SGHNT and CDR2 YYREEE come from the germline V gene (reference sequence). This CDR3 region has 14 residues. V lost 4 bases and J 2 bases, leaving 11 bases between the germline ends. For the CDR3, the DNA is TGTGCCAGCAGCACCCAGGACAACACAGATACGCAGTATTTT. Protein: CASSTQDNTDTQYF.

CDR3 loop: CASSPLNGNEKLFF. DNA of the CDR3: TGTGCCAGCTCACCACTGAACGGTAATGAAAAACTGTTTTTT. This chain joins TRBV18 and TRBJ1-4; D is unclear. Per the germline V gene, CDR1 is KGHSH and CDR2 is LQKENI. The V and J ends lost 1 base and 4 bases respectively, with 7 bases between them. The CDR3 consists of 14 residues.

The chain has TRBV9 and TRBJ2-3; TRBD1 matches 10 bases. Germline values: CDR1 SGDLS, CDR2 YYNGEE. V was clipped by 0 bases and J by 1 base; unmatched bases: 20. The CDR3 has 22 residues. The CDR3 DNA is TGTGCCAGCAGCGTAGGAAGCTGGGCCTATTTAACGGGGACAGGGGGCACAGATACGCAGTATTTT. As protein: CASSVGSWAYLTGTGGTDTQYF.

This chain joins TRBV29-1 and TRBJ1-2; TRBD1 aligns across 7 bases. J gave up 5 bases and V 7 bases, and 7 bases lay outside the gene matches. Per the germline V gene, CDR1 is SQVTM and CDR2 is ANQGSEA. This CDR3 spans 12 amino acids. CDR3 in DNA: TGCAGCGCCGAGGACAGGAAATATGGCTACACCTTC. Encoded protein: CSAEDRKYGYTF.

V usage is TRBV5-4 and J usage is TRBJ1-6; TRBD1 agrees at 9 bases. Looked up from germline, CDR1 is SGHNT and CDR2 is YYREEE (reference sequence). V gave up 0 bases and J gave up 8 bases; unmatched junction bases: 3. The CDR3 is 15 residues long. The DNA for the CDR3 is TGTGCCAGCAGCTTGGGACAGGGGGAGTATTCACCCCTCCACTTT. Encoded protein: CASSLGQGEYSPLHF.

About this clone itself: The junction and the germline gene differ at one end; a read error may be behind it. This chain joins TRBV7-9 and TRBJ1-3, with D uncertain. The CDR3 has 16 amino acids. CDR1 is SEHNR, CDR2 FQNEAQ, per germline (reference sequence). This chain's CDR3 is CSSSLSVGLNGNTIYF. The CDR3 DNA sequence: TGTTCCAGCAGCTTATCCGTCGGGTTAAATGGAAACACCATATATTTT. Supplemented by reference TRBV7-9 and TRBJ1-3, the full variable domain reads DTGVSQNPRHKITKRGQNVTFRCDPISEHNRLYWYRQTLGQGPEFLTYFQNEAQLEKSRLLSDRFSAERPKGSFSTLEIQRTEQGDSAMYLCSSSLSVGLNGNTIYFGEGSWLTVV.

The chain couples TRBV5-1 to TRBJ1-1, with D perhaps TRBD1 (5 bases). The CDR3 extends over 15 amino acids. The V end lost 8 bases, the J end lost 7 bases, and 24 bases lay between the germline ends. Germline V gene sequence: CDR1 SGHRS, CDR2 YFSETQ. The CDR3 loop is CASHFGGTEFGEAFF. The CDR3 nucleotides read TGCGCCAGTCATTTCGGGGGTACGGAATTTGGTGAAGCTTTCTTT.

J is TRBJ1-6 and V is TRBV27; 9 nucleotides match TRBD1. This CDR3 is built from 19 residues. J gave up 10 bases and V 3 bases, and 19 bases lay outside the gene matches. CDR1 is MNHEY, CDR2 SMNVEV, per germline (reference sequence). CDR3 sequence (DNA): TGTGCCAGCAGTTTCTGGGACAGGGTACAGATTAGGGTAAACTCACCCCTCCACTTT. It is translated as CASSFWDRVQIRVNSPLHF.

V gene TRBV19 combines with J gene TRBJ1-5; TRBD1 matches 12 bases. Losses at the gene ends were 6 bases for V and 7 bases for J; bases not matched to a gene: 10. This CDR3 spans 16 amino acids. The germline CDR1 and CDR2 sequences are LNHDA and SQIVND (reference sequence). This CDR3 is CASSWGGGTGGQPQHF. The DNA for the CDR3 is TGTGCCAGTAGCTGGGGCGGCGGGACAGGGGGCCAGCCCCAGCATTTT.